This is a list of T cell receptor beta chains from one sample in a study of identical twins. TCRdb reanalysed the 5' RACE reads using MiXCR and keeps one entry per CDR3 protein. Of 1.5 million to 2 million distinct CDR3 sequences listed, about 32% were seen once; the top ten hold less than 0.35%. Material for sequencing was cord blood. These receptors were taken from a newborn girl in good health. CDR3s include the opening cysteine and the closing phenylalanine or tryptophan. D genes are given only for firm matches. Not all rows give a size; the values are once, few, many and, for expanded clones, a class.

v_call	j_call	d_call	clone_size	cdr3_length	cdr3_aa	cdr3_nt
TRBV28	TRBJ2-7	NA	few	15	CASSFLGRTYNEQYF	TGTGCCAGCAGTTTCCTAGGGCGGACCTACAATGAGCAGTACTTC
TRBV6-6	TRBJ1-2	TRBD1	many	16	CASSYGQGAFLYGYTF	TGTGCCAGCAGTTACGGCCAGGGGGCGTTCCTCTATGGCTACACCTTC
TRBV28	TRBJ2-5	TRBD1	few	14	CASSPGQVGETQYF	TGTGCCAGCAGCCCTGGACAGGTGGGAGAGACCCAGTACTTC
TRBV5-1	TRBJ2-3	TRBD1	NA	15	CASATGTGSTDTQYF	TGCGCCAGCGCAACAGGGACAGGGAGCACAGATACGCAGTATTTT
TRBV2	TRBJ2-7	TRBD1	NA	14	CASSEGQGFYEQYF	TGTGCCAGCAGTGAGGGACAGGGGTTCTACGAGCAGTACTTC
TRBV12-3/TRBV12-4	TRBJ2-3	NA	NA	16	CASSLWSTRSTDTQYF	TGTGCCAGCAGTTTATGGTCCACACGAAGCACAGATACGCAGTATTTT
TRBV28	TRBJ2-7	NA	NA	15	CASSFGGPSDHEQYF	TGTGCCAGCAGTTTCGGGGGCCCTAGCGACCACGAGCAGTACTTC
TRBV7-9	TRBJ2-1	TRBD2	few	15	CASSVQRGAPNEQFF	TGTGCCAGCAGTGTACAGCGGGGGGCTCCCAATGAGCAGTTCTTC
TRBV4-2	TRBJ2-1	TRBD2	NA	14	CASPGTSGRNEQFF	TGTGCCAGCCCAGGGACTAGCGGGAGAAATGAGCAGTTCTTC
TRBV11-2	TRBJ2-5	NA	few	19	CASSGLRDPYNRYQETQYF	TGTGCCAGCAGCGGTCTCCGGGACCCTTACAACCGGTACCAAGAGACCCAGTACTTC
TRBV7-9	TRBJ1-1	NA	NA	15	CASSLASQRNTEAFF	TGTGCCAGCAGCTTAGCGTCCCAACGGAACACTGAAGCTTTCTTT
TRBV6-5	TRBJ2-5	NA	few	13	CASSYLGLETQYF	TGTGCCAGCAGTTACTTGGGGTTAGAGACCCAGTACTTC
TRBV12-3/TRBV12-4	TRBJ1-2	TRBD1	few	14	CASRDRTEVYGYTF	TGTGCCAGCAGGGACAGGACAGAGGTCTATGGCTACACCTTC
TRBV2	TRBJ2-3	TRBD2	many	15	CASSTSGTSTDTQYF	TGTGCCAGCAGTACTAGCGGGACTAGCACAGATACGCAGTATTTT
TRBV9	TRBJ2-5	NA	NA	14	CASSADHRRETQYF	TGTGCCAGCAGCGCCGATCACAGGCGGGAGACCCAGTACTTC
TRBV9	TRBJ2-1	NA	many	13	CASNRLSLNEQFF	TGTGCCAGCAACCGACTATCCCTCAATGAGCAGTTCTTC
TRBV13	TRBJ2-1	TRBD2	many	18	CASSLPTISGYIYNEQFF	TGTGCCAGCAGCTTACCTACGATTAGCGGGTATATCTACAATGAGCAGTTCTTC
TRBV4-2	TRBJ2-1	TRBD2	NA	14	CASSQAGTSLEQFF	TGTGCCAGCAGCCAAGCCGGGACTAGCTTGGAGCAGTTCTTC
TRBV18	TRBJ1-2	TRBD1	NA	15	CASSQGPHRGDGYTF	TGTGCCAGCTCACAAGGGCCGCACAGGGGTGATGGCTACACCTTC
TRBV20-1	TRBJ2-7	NA	few	13	CSARTRSSYEQYF	TGCAGTGCTAGGACCCGGAGCTCCTACGAGCAGTACTTC
TRBV7-9	TRBJ1-2	NA	NA	13	CASGLYGDYGYTF	TGTGCCAGCGGCTTATACGGGGACTATGGCTACACCTTC
TRBV6-5	TRBJ2-6	NA	few	16	CASSYGGGAGANVLTF	TGTGCCAGCAGTTACGGAGGGGGTGCTGGGGCCAACGTCCTGACTTTC
TRBV20-1	TRBJ1-6	TRBD1	few	13	CSARTGGGSPLHF	TGCAGTGCTCGCACAGGGGGCGGATCACCCCTCCACTTT
TRBV12-3/TRBV12-4	TRBJ2-7	NA	NA	16	CASSLARTPGSNERYF	TGTGCCAGCAGTTTAGCCCGTACTCCCGGCTCCAATGAGCGGTACTTC
TRBV9	TRBJ2-5	NA	many	13	CASSVSPQETQYF	TGTGCCAGCAGCGTCTCCCCCCAAGAGACCCAGTACTTC
TRBV20-1	TRBJ1-1	TRBD1	few	14	CSARPGQGSTEAFF	TGCAGTGCTAGGCCAGGACAGGGGAGCACTGAAGCTTTCTTT
TRBV5-1	TRBJ1-5	TRBD1	NA	17	CASSLVPTGYSNQPQHF	TGCGCCAGCAGCTTGGTCCCGACAGGGTATAGCAATCAGCCCCAGCATTTT
TRBV20-1	TRBJ1-1	NA	NA	14	CSATTAGVGTEAFF	TGCAGTGCCACAACTGCGGGGGTAGGAACTGAAGCTTTCTTT
TRBV2	TRBJ2-7	NA	NA	16	CASRPEASKYYNEQYF	TGTGCCAGCCGCCCGGAGGCTAGCAAGTACTACAATGAGCAGTACTTC
TRBV29-1	TRBJ1-2	NA	NA	12	CSVGQPVYGYTF	TGCAGCGTCGGACAACCCGTCTATGGCTACACCTTC
TRBV5-6	TRBJ2-1	NA	few	15	CASSLTTRRGGEQFF	TGTGCCAGCAGCTTGACGACGCGACGGGGCGGTGAGCAGTTCTTC
TRBV3-1	TRBJ2-5	TRBD2	few	14	CASSQVSGTGEQYF	TGTGCCAGCAGCCAAGTTAGCGGGACGGGGGAGCAGTACTTC
TRBV20-1	TRBJ1-5	NA	NA	15	CSAREGGMGNQPQHF	TGCAGTGCTAGAGAGGGAGGTATGGGCAATCAGCCCCAGCATTTT
TRBV7-9	TRBJ2-1	NA	many	10	CASGDNEQFF	TGTGCCAGCGGGGACAATGAGCAGTTCTTC
TRBV4-1	TRBJ2-7	TRBD1	few	15	CASSQSTGAAYEQYF	TGCGCCAGCAGCCAGTCGACAGGGGCGGCCTACGAGCAGTACTTC
TRBV25-1	TRBJ1-5	TRBD1	few	14	CASSDTGGGHPQHF	TGTGCCAGCAGTGATACAGGGGGAGGACACCCCCAGCATTTT
TRBV21-1	TRBJ1-1	NA	few	16	CASSRRDRPMNTEAFF	TGTGCCAGCAGCAGGCGGGACAGACCAATGAACACTGAAGCTTTCTTT
TRBV12-3/TRBV12-4	TRBJ1-5	NA	NA	15	CASSLKAGPNQPQHF	TGTGCCAGCAGTTTAAAGGCAGGGCCCAATCAGCCCCAGCATTTT
TRBV4-2	TRBJ2-7	TRBD2	few	14	CASSGGLAGPPQYF	TGTGCCAGCAGCGGGGGACTAGCGGGGCCCCCCCAGTACTTC
TRBV13	TRBJ2-7	TRBD2	NA	16	CASSLILAGGPYEQYF	TGTGCCAGCAGCTTAATACTAGCGGGGGGACCCTACGAGCAGTACTTC
TRBV6-1	TRBJ2-3	TRBD2	many	18	CASTQLRLAGLSTDTQYF	TGTGCCAGCACCCAACTCCGACTAGCGGGACTCAGCACAGATACGCAGTATTTT
TRBV29-1	TRBJ1-2	TRBD1	many	11	CSVHRGGGYTF	TGCAGCGTTCACAGGGGTGGAGGCTACACCTTC
TRBV3-1	TRBJ2-7	NA	few	14	CASSHGGVAYEQYF	TGTGCCAGCAGCCACGGCGGAGTTGCCTACGAGCAGTACTTC
TRBV5-6	TRBJ1-1	TRBD1	NA	15	CASTGTAYMNTEAFF	TGTGCCAGCACCGGGACAGCGTACATGAACACTGAAGCTTTCTTT
TRBV9	TRBJ1-4	NA	few	13	CASGRSKNEKLFF	TGTGCCAGCGGAAGGTCCAAAAATGAAAAACTGTTTTTT
TRBV20-1	TRBJ2-7	NA	NA	13	CSGDRGRNYEQYF	TGCAGTGGAGACCGAGGTCGCAATTATGAGCAGTACTTC
TRBV2	TRBJ2-1	NA	NA	13	CASRWVWKDEQFF	TGTGCCAGCAGATGGGTTTGGAAGGATGAGCAGTTCTTC
TRBV10-3	TRBJ2-1	TRBD2	NA	16	CAISDVASGYYNEQFF	TGTGCCATCAGTGATGTTGCTAGCGGCTACTACAATGAGCAGTTCTTC
TRBV15	TRBJ2-1	TRBD2	NA	14	CATGRLAVYNEQFF	TGTGCCACCGGCAGACTAGCGGTCTACAATGAGCAGTTCTTC
TRBV4-1	TRBJ2-1	TRBD1	few	17	CASSQALFRTGNNEQFF	TGCGCCAGCAGCCAAGCCCTTTTTAGGACAGGGAACAATGAGCAGTTCTTC